These T cell receptor beta chains were read from a single sample in a study of technical replicates of blood from a few donors. Some clones are missing from TCRdb's copy, which holds only in-frame ones; the method was immunoSEQ multiplex PCR. The sample comprises 100,000 or so clones, about 94% of which are singletons, and 0.24% rests with the top ten. Sequenced sample: T cells isolated from PBMCs. These receptors were obtained from a human donor in good health. The CDR3 runs from the conserved cysteine through the conserved F or W. The size entry is marked missing in some rows and otherwise reads once, few, many or a size class.

size	V	CDR3
-	TRBV10-3	CAISAGTSGSLTSYNEQFF
-	TRBV29-1	CSVGDGPEYNEQFF
-	TRBV4-1	CASSQDPAWRYGYTF
-	TRBV5-1	CASSLGVATNEKLFF
-	TRBV11-2	CASSPRLAGDDTGELFF
-	TRBV7-9	CASSLTGLNYGYTF
-	TRBV5-1	CASSNPRDRGETQYF
few	TRBV10-1	CASSTTGVEQYF
-	TRBV19	CASSISVAGNTEAFF
-	TRBV19	CASSIRTSGQYNEQFF
-	TRBV6-1	CASSESRGLAGFTDTQYF
-	TRBV28	CASSSISGIGADTQYF
-	TRBV7-9	CASSLGSLRDTRNSPLHF
once	TRBV19	CASSIDGQTASSYNSPLHF
-	TRBV18	CASSPRTGTRSGVKDEQFF
once	TRBV5-4	CASSLINTEAFF
-	TRBV14	CASSHDRDRNTEAFF
-	TRBV4-1	CASSHQQGTYGYTF
once	TRBV30	CAWSVGRYEQYF
once	TRBV7-9	CASCEGTGGSSYEQYF
-	TRBV5-1	CASSQGQAASTDTQYF
-	TRBV5-1	CASSLEMWGANYGYTF
-	TRBV30	CAWSREGIKTEAFF
-	TRBV23-1	CANTTSSRVNEQFF